A single sample gave rise to the 17 T cell receptor beta chains below, sequenced in a study of T cells after yellow fever vaccination. MiXCR, applied by TCRdb to the 5' RACE reads, yields one record per CDR3 protein. The table has approximately 450,000 distinct CDR3 sequences, about 17% seen once. The sample was PBMCs, taken before the yellow fever booster vaccination. The receptors originated from a man between 18 and 35 years old who received the YFV17D yellow fever vaccine.

This chain links TRBV5-1 with TRBJ2-5; 9 positions match TRBD2. There are 14 residues in the CDR3. V lost 4 bases to trimming and J lost 7 bases; unmatched junction nucleotides: 8. The V gene's germline CDR1 is SGHRS and CDR2 YFSETQ. CDR3 coding DNA: TGCGCCAGCAGCACGACTAGCGGATCGGGGACCCAGTACTTC. Amino acids: CASSTTSGSGTQYF.

This clonotype showed up just a few times. This chain connects TRBV29-1 to TRBJ2-1; TRBD1 agrees at 7 bases. Losses at the gene ends were 7 bases for V and 0 bases for J; bases not matched to a gene: 12. The germline V gene has CDR1 SQVTM and CDR2 ANQGSEA. This CDR3 region has 16 residues. DNA of the CDR3: TGCAGCGGTAGCCCGACAGGGACCAGCTCCTACAATGAGCAGTTCTTC. Amino acid sequence: CSGSPTGTSSYNEQFF.

The chain uses TRBV28 and TRBJ2-3; 7 bases agree with TRBD2. The V and J ends lost 6 bases and 15 bases, in that order; junction bases with no gene match: 21. The CDR3 sequence is 15 residues long. Germline CDR1 and CDR2: MDHEN and SYDVKM. The CDR3 nucleotides read TGTGCCAGCAGCCAGGGAGGTTTTATGGCGGGGGAAGGTTATTTT. Protein sequence: CASSQGGFMAGEGYF.

The chain combines TRBV24-1 with TRBJ2-5; 10 bases align to TRBD2. The CDR3 contains 16 residues. The germline V gene has CDR1 KGHDR and CDR2 SFDVKD. The V and J ends lost 2 bases and 4 bases, in that order; junction bases with no gene match: 6. The CDR3 reads CATSDSEAGGRETQYF. Written as DNA, the CDR3 is TGTGCCACCAGTGATTCGGAAGCGGGGGGGAGAGAGACCCAGTACTTC.

The V call is TRBV5-1, the J call TRBJ1-2; D not resolved. CDR3 length: 12 amino acids. Per the germline V gene, CDR1 is SGHRS and CDR2 is YFSETQ. Trimming removed 4 bases from V and 6 bases from J, with 10 bases in between. CDR3 nucleotides: TGCGCCAGCAGCGCGGATTGGGATGGCTACACCTTC. This encodes CASSADWDGYTF.

The V and J genes are TRBV4-3 and TRBJ2-7; D unresolved. The V gene lost 2 bases and the J gene lost 6 bases, with 11 bases spanning the gap. This CDR3 region has 13 residues. Germline V gene data show CDR1 as LGHNA and CDR2 as YSLEER. CDR3 bases: TGCGCCAGCAGCCAACGACGGACCGGCGAGCAGTACTTC. Encoded protein: CASSQRRTGEQYF.

V gene TRBV5-6 combines with J gene TRBJ2-4; D is tentatively TRBD1 or TRBD2 (5 bases each). Germline V CDR1 and CDR2: SGHDT, YYEEEE. This CDR3 spans 14 amino acids. The V end was cut by 2 bases, the J end by 3 bases, with 9 bases between. The CDR3 DNA sequence: TGTGCCAGCAGCTTCCGGGACGGCAAAAACATTCAGTACTTC. The encoded protein is CASSFRDGKNIQYF.

This clonotype was observed a handful of times. The V and J genes are TRBV10-3 and TRBJ2-7; D call uncertain. V gave up 0 bases and J gave up 2 bases, with 11 bases separating them. The length of the CDR3 is 15 residues. Germline loops: CDR1 ENHRY, CDR2 SYGVKD. The CDR3 reads CAISESTDGAYEQYF. In DNA, the CDR3 is TGTGCCATCAGTGAGTCGACGGACGGAGCCTACGAGCAGTACTTC.

In its sample, this clonotype was seen a few times. V and J are TRBV2 and TRBJ2-7, with D possibly being TRBD2 (6 bases). The germline CDR1 and CDR2 sequences are SNHLY and FYNNEI. The CDR3 spans 13 residues. With 11 bases removed from V and 0 bases from J, the gap between germline ends came to 14 bases. The CDR3 here is CAGTVRDSYEQYF. Here the CDR3 DNA reads TGTGCCGGGACTGTAAGAGACTCCTACGAGCAGTACTTC.

V is TRBV29-1 and J is TRBJ2-6; D unresolved. This CDR3 is 15 amino acids long. Trimming removed 6 bases from V and 2 bases from J, with 14 bases in between. CDR1 is SQVTM, CDR2 ANQGSEA, per germline. The CDR3 DNA follows: TGCAGCGTGAACCTGGTCGGACCTGGGGCCAACGTCCTGACTTTC. It yields the protein CSVNLVGPGANVLTF.

This clonotype has only a few counts. The CDR3 spells CSARAGGLQETQYF. For the CDR3, the DNA is TGCAGTGCCCGAGCGGGGGGCCTTCAAGAGACCCAGTACTTC. The chain carries TRBV20-1 and TRBJ2-5, with TRBD2 identical over 9 bases. The V gene end was trimmed by 6 bases and the J gene end by 2 bases; junction bases not matched to a gene: 7. Germline V gene sequence: CDR1 DFQATT, CDR2 SNEGSKA (reference sequence). The CDR3 contains 14 residues.

The chain has TRBV6-5 and TRBJ1-2; D perhaps matches TRBD1 (6 bases). V lost 4 bases to trimming and J lost 4 bases, with 19 bases between them. The germline V gene has CDR1 MNHEY and CDR2 SVGAGI. The CDR3 runs to 16 residues. The CDR3 is CASSSALRGTVYGYTF. CDR3 bases: TGTGCCAGCAGTTCGGCCCTGAGGGGGACTGTCTATGGCTACACCTTC.

The chain employs TRBV5-1 and TRBJ2-3, with no clear D. Trimming pared 0 bases from V and 5 bases from J, leaving 10 bases between. CDR3 length: 14 amino acids. Germline V gene lookup returns CDR1 SGHRS and CDR2 YFSETQ. Here the CDR3 DNA reads TGCGCCAGCAGCTTGGTAGGGCGAGGAGATACGCAGTATTTT. It translates to CASSLVGRGDTQYF. The entire variable domain, with the rest obtained from reference TRBV5-1 and TRBJ2-3, is as follows: KAGVTQTPRYLIKTRGQQVTLSCSPISGHRSVSWYQQTPGQGLQFLFEYFSETQRNKGNFPGRFSGRQFSNSRSEMNVSTLELGDSALYLCASSLVGRGDTQYFGPGTRLTVL.

This clonotype was seen more than once but under ten times. The chain couples TRBV19 to TRBJ1-5; weak D call: TRBD1 (5 bases). CDR1 and CDR2 (germline): LNHDA, SQIVND (reference sequence). The CDR3 has 15 amino acids. V was cut by 1 base and J by 4 bases, with 11 bases left in between. The CDR3 region is CASSIAIDRNQPQHF. CDR3 sequence (DNA): TGTGCCAGTAGTATAGCGATCGACAGAAATCAGCCCCAGCATTTT.

This clonotype has a single count. The V call is TRBV20-1, the J call TRBJ2-3; 9 positions agree with TRBD1. V shed 8 bases and J 5 bases; nucleotides not matched to a gene: 14. This CDR3 has 15 amino acids. Germline lookup yields CDR1 DFQATT and CDR2 SNEGSKA (reference sequence). The CDR3 DNA reads as TGCAGTCCCCCCGGGACAGGGACAACCAAAGATACGCAGTATTTT. Residues: CSPPGTGTTKDTQYF.

The CDR3 here is CASRQQADTQYF. In DNA form, the CDR3 reads TGTGCCAGCAGGCAACAGGCAGATACGCAGTATTTT. The chain combines TRBV2 with TRBJ2-3; perhaps TRBD1 as D (5 bases). This CDR3 comprises 12 residues. In germline, CDR1 is SNHLY, CDR2 FYNNEI. The V end was cut by 6 bases, the J end by 4 bases, with 8 bases between.

The J gene is TRBJ2-3, the V gene TRBV18; 9 bases align to TRBD2. This CDR3 region has 16 residues. The germline gives CDR1 KGHSH, CDR2 LQKENI. Trimming at V came to 3 bases and at J to 5 bases, leaving 9 bases not matched to a gene. CDR3 protein: CASSPTLAGVGDTQYF. CDR3 sequence (DNA): TGTGCCAGCTCACCTACTTTAGCGGGGGTCGGAGATACGCAGTATTTT.